This entry lists 24 T cell receptor beta chains sequenced from one sample in a study of blood T cell repertoires in COVID-19. The data were produced by immunoSEQ multiplex PCR, yet TCRdb's version contains in-frame clones alone and is incomplete. In the table there are around 400,000 clones, more than 85% of which are singletons. The source material was PBMCs or T cells enriched from blood (not recorded which). These receptors originate from a woman aged 40 to 49 who had been exposed to COVID-19.

This rearrangement joins TRBV5-4 to TRBJ2-3; TRBD2 matches 9 bases. Germline values: CDR1 SGHNT, CDR2 YYREEE (reference sequence). J lost 5 bases, V lost 4 bases, and 14 bases had no gene match. This CDR3 region has 17 residues. CDR3: CASSPNGAGGPGDTQYF. The CDR3, as DNA: TGTGCCAGCAGCCCTAATGGGGCGGGGGGGCCCGGAGATACGCAGTATTTT.

This sequence joins TRBV3-1 (or the pseudogene TRBV3-2) and TRBJ2-1, with a weak D call TRBD2 (5 bases). The germline gives CDR1 LGHDT, CDR2 YNNKEL (reference sequence). The CDR3 is 13 residues long. Trimming left V 3 bases short and J 4 bases short, with 7 bases between. CDR3 sequence reads: CASSHGRYNEQFF. The CDR3 DNA reads as TGTGCCAGCAGCCATGGGAGATACAATGAGCAGTTCTTC.

The chain carries TRBV24-1 and TRBJ1-1; TRBD1 might be the D (6 bases). The CDR3 loop spans 13 amino acids. The germline gives CDR1 KGHDR, CDR2 SFDVKD. Trimming left V 9 bases short and J 0 bases short, with 10 bases between. As DNA, the CDR3 is TGTGCCACCCAGGGGACATTGAACACTGAAGCTTTCTTT. This sequence encodes CATQGTLNTEAFF.

The chain links TRBV18 to TRBJ2-5, with TRBD1 matching 7 bases. V trimming: 8 bases; J trimming: 4 bases; junction bases outside the gene matches: 10. The length of the CDR3 is 14 residues. Germline CDR1 reads KGHSH; CDR2 reads LQKENI. The CDR3 loop is CASTKQGSGETQYF. In nucleotides, the CDR3 is TGTGCCAGCACAAAACAGGGGAGTGGAGAGACCCAGTACTTC.

This chain links TRBV7-9 with TRBJ2-4, with D possibly TRBD1 on 7 matching bases. The length of the CDR3 is 19 residues. The V and J ends lost 5 bases and 0 bases respectively, with 23 bases between them. The V gene's germline CDR1 is SEHNR and CDR2 FQNEAQ (reference sequence). The DNA of the CDR3 is TGTGCCAGCAGCCGCGGGGCGGGACAGACATTACTAGCCAAAAACATTCAGTACTTC. The encoded protein is CASSRGAGQTLLAKNIQYF.

The chain has TRBV5-6 and TRBJ1-4; D might be TRBD1 (5 bases). Germline-derived CDR1 and CDR2 are SGHDT and YYEEEE. Trimming removed 7 bases from V and 7 bases from J, with 17 bases in between. There are 14 residues in the CDR3. The CDR3 sequence is CASGLQGWREKLFF. The CDR3 DNA is TGTGCCAGCGGGCTCCAGGGTTGGCGTGAAAAACTGTTTTTT.

V usage is TRBV9 and J usage is TRBJ2-3, with 7 bases aligning to TRBD1. The J segment lost 3 bases and the V segment lost 4 bases, leaving 5 bases of the junction unmatched. This CDR3 comprises 14 residues. Germline CDR1 is SGDLS and CDR2 is YYNGEE. The CDR3 DNA sequence: TGTGCCAGCAGCCCCCGACAGGGTACAGATACGCAGTATTTT. Its translation is CASSPRQGTDTQYF.

The chain has TRBV11-1 and TRBJ2-1; the match to TRBD2 covers 8 bases. With 2 bases clipped from V and 0 bases from J, the junction kept 3 bases outside the gene matches. In germline, CDR1 is SGHAT, CDR2 FQDESV (reference sequence). The CDR3 runs to 16 residues. This chain's CDR3 is CASSLIAGSSYNEQFF. The CDR3 nucleotides are TGTGCCAGCAGCTTAATAGCGGGAAGCTCCTACAATGAGCAGTTCTTC.

The rearrangement links TRBV21-1 to TRBJ1-4; the D call of TRBD1 is as the table states it, not checked on the DNA. TRBV21-1 is a pseudogene segment. The CDR3 runs to 16 residues. DNA for the CDR3: TGTGCCAGCAGCGGAAGGGGGATTGCAACTAATGAAAAACTGTTTTTT. It specifies CASSGRGIATNEKLFF.

This chain joins TRBV2 and TRBJ2-7, with D unresolved. The CDR3 has 13 amino acids. Germline V gene sequence: CDR1 SNHLY, CDR2 FYNNEI. Deletions cut 5 bases from V and 2 bases from J, with 10 bases between. Written as DNA, the CDR3 is TGTGCCAGCAGTTCAAACGCAGCCTACGAGCAGTACTTC. Its protein is CASSSNAAYEQYF.

J is TRBJ2-7 and V is TRBV24-1, with D unclear. CDR1 is KGHDR, CDR2 SFDVKD, per germline. The V end was cut by 6 bases, the J end by 0 bases, with 11 bases between. This CDR3 spans 14 amino acids. The CDR3 bases are TGTGCCACCAGTTCCCGCGACAACTCCTACGAGCAGTACTTC. Translating gives CATSSRDNSYEQYF.

This clone was seen a handful of times. This chain connects TRBV2 to TRBJ2-1, with 12 bases identical to TRBD2. The germline CDR1 and CDR2 sequences are SNHLY and FYNNEI. V was clipped by 7 bases and J by 7 bases; unmatched bases: 8. The CDR3 sequence is 15 residues long. CDR3 nucleotide sequence: TGTGCCAGCAATGTACTAGCGGGAGGCTCTAATGAGCAGTTCTTC. Amino acids: CASNVLAGGSNEQFF. The whole variable domain, filled in from reference TRBV2 and TRBJ2-1, reads EPEVTQTPSHQVTQMGQEVILRCVPISNHLYFYWYRQILGQKVEFLVSFYNNEISEKSEIFDDQFSVERPDGSNFTLKIRSTKLEDSAMYFCASNVLAGGSNEQFFGPGTRLTVL.

This chain joins TRBV18 and TRBJ1-2; D is possibly TRBD1 (5 bases). Per the germline V gene, CDR1 is KGHSH and CDR2 is LQKENI. The length of the CDR3 is 16 residues. V was trimmed by 3 bases and J by 1 base, leaving 15 bases between them. CDR3 nucleotide sequence: TGTGCCAGCTCACCCGCGGCAGGGTCTCTTAACTATGGCTACACCTTC. Protein product: CASSPAAGSLNYGYTF.

The J gene is TRBJ1-2, the V gene TRBV10-3; 10 nucleotides align to TRBD1. The CDR3 contains 13 residues. V trimming: 7 bases; J trimming: 3 bases; junction bases outside the gene matches: 2. The germline V gene has CDR1 ENHRY and CDR2 SYGVKD. DNA of the CDR3: TGTGCCATCAAGGGGACAGGGGACTATGGCTACACCTTC. It codes for CAIKGTGDYGYTF.

The rearrangement joins TRBV18 to TRBJ1-6, with D possibly TRBD1 on 6 matching bases. Trimming removed 6 bases at V and 4 bases at J, with 19 bases between. Germline V CDR1 and CDR2: KGHSH, LQKENI. The CDR3 consists of 17 residues. The CDR3 DNA sequence: TGTGCCAGCTCCCTGAAGACCGGGACACCTTATAATTCACCCCTCCACTTT. It is translated as CASSLKTGTPYNSPLHF.

This clone was observed once. The chain carries TRBV20-1 and TRBJ2-7; TRBD1 matches 12 bases. Germline-derived CDR1 and CDR2 are DFQATT and SNEGSKA (reference sequence). V was clipped by 3 bases and J by 2 bases; unmatched bases: 8. The CDR3 consists of 16 residues. The CDR3 is CSASPGTGGLPYEQYF. The CDR3 DNA reads TGCAGTGCTAGTCCCGGGACAGGGGGCCTACCCTACGAGCAGTACTTC.

The chain joins TRBV7-9 to TRBJ2-1; possibly TRBD2 for D (5 bases). The germline gives CDR1 SEHNR, CDR2 FQNEAQ (reference sequence). The CDR3 totals 16 residues. The germline V and J ends were trimmed by 3 bases and 4 bases, with 16 bases remaining between them. CDR3 residues: CASSFLGEVRYNEQFF. CDR3 sequence (DNA): TGTGCCAGCAGCTTCCTCGGGGAAGTCAGGTACAATGAGCAGTTCTTC.

The genes are TRBV30 and TRBJ1-1; D is uncertain. Trimming cost V 2 bases and J 3 bases, with 13 bases left between them. Germline assignment: CDR1 GTSNPN and CDR2 SVGIG (reference sequence). The CDR3 sequence is 14 residues long. DNA for the CDR3: TGTGCCTGGAGTCCCCCCGGGCGGGACACTGAAGCTTTCTTT. Translating it yields CAWSPPGRDTEAFF.

The chain uses TRBV3-1 (or the pseudogene TRBV3-2) and TRBJ1-4; D is possibly TRBD1 (6 bases). Per germline, CDR1 LGHDT and CDR2 YNNKEL (reference sequence). The CDR3 is 14 amino acids. V was clipped by 3 bases and J by 5 bases, with 10 bases between them. Written as DNA, the CDR3 is TGTGCCAGCAGCCAGTTTGGACAGAATGAAAAACTGTTTTTT. Amino acids: CASSQFGQNEKLFF.

This chain links TRBV5-6 with TRBJ1-2; the match to TRBD1 covers 8 bases. The J segment lost 5 bases and the V segment lost 0 bases, leaving 3 bases of the junction unmatched. The CDR3 contains 14 residues. Germline CDR1 and CDR2: SGHDT and YYEEEE. CDR3 amino acids: CASSLGTGKYGYTF. The CDR3 DNA sequence: TGTGCCAGCAGCTTGGGGACAGGGAAATATGGCTACACCTTC.

The CDR3 sequence is CASTQGSTTYEQYF. In nucleotides, the CDR3 is TGTGCCAGCACACAGGGGAGTACCACCTACGAGCAGTACTTC. J is TRBJ2-7 and V is TRBV6-5; 7 bases agree with TRBD1. Germline values: CDR1 MNHEY, CDR2 SVGAGI. V was pared by 7 bases and J by 2 bases, with 8 bases of the junction left unmatched. The CDR3 is 14 residues long.

The chain is built from TRBV30 and TRBJ2-4; the D gene is possibly TRBD2 (6 bases). The CDR3 is 16 amino acids. CDR1 and CDR2 from the germline V gene are GTSNPN and SVGIG (reference sequence). V lost 0 bases and J 7 bases, leaving 19 bases between the germline ends. The CDR3 DNA reads as TGTGCCTGGAGTGTACTATCTGGGGGACGGGGGAACATTCAGTACTTC. Its protein is CAWSVLSGGRGNIQYF.

The V and J genes are TRBV6-5 and TRBJ1-2; D perhaps matches TRBD1 (6 bases). Trimming stripped 0 bases from V and 4 bases from J, with 12 bases between. The CDR3 is 15 amino acids. The germline V gene encodes CDR1 MNHEY and CDR2 SVGAGI. The DNA for the CDR3 is TGTGCCAGCAGTTACTCAGTCAGGGGTGGCTATGGCTACACCTTC. It is translated as CASSYSVRGGYGYTF.

The chain combines TRBV27 with TRBJ2-7, with a tentative D call TRBD2 (7 bases). Trimming pared 4 bases from V and 1 base from J, leaving 17 bases between. This CDR3 has 16 residues. Germline-derived CDR1 and CDR2 are MNHEY and SMNVEV (reference sequence). The CDR3 reads CASSYSIGGPSYEQYF. CDR3 nucleotide sequence: TGTGCCAGCAGTTATTCCATCGGGGGGCCGTCCTACGAGCAGTACTTC.